The clone carrying this T cell receptor beta chain was found once. As yet, its antigen is unknown. This CDR3 is 15 amino acids long. V lost 0 bases to trimming and J lost 3 bases, with 12 bases between them. Germline V lookup: CDR1 SGHDN, CDR2 FVKESK. The data belong to a study of type 1 and type 2 diabetes patients. Whole-study context: The cohort mixed type 1 diabetes, type 2 diabetes and nondiabetic donors.

Whole-study results and caveats: Between type 2 diabetes and control samples, V and J usage averaged approximately 0.97 correlation. A median of one highly-expanded CD4+ clone, covering 3.9% of reads, occurred in type 2 diabetes. Both CD4+ and CD8+ type 2 diabetes repertoires showed significantly higher diversity than type 1.

Genomic DNA was the PCR template. The TCR beta CDR3 region was amplified using 30 forward and 13 reverse primers. TCRdb itself ran the multiplex PCR reads through MiXCR, one entry per CDR3 protein. Of fewer than 300,000 distinct CDR3 sequences listed, 47% are singletons. The sequenced sample consisted of peripheral blood mononuclear cells (PBMCs). The sequence was collected from a man between 18 and 35 years old with type 2 diabetes. V gene TRBV14 combines with J gene TRBJ2-7; no clear D gene. CDR3: CASSQDLSPLYEQYF. The CDR3 bases are TGTGCCAGCAGCCAAGATCTCTCCCCTCTCTACGAGCAGTACTTC.